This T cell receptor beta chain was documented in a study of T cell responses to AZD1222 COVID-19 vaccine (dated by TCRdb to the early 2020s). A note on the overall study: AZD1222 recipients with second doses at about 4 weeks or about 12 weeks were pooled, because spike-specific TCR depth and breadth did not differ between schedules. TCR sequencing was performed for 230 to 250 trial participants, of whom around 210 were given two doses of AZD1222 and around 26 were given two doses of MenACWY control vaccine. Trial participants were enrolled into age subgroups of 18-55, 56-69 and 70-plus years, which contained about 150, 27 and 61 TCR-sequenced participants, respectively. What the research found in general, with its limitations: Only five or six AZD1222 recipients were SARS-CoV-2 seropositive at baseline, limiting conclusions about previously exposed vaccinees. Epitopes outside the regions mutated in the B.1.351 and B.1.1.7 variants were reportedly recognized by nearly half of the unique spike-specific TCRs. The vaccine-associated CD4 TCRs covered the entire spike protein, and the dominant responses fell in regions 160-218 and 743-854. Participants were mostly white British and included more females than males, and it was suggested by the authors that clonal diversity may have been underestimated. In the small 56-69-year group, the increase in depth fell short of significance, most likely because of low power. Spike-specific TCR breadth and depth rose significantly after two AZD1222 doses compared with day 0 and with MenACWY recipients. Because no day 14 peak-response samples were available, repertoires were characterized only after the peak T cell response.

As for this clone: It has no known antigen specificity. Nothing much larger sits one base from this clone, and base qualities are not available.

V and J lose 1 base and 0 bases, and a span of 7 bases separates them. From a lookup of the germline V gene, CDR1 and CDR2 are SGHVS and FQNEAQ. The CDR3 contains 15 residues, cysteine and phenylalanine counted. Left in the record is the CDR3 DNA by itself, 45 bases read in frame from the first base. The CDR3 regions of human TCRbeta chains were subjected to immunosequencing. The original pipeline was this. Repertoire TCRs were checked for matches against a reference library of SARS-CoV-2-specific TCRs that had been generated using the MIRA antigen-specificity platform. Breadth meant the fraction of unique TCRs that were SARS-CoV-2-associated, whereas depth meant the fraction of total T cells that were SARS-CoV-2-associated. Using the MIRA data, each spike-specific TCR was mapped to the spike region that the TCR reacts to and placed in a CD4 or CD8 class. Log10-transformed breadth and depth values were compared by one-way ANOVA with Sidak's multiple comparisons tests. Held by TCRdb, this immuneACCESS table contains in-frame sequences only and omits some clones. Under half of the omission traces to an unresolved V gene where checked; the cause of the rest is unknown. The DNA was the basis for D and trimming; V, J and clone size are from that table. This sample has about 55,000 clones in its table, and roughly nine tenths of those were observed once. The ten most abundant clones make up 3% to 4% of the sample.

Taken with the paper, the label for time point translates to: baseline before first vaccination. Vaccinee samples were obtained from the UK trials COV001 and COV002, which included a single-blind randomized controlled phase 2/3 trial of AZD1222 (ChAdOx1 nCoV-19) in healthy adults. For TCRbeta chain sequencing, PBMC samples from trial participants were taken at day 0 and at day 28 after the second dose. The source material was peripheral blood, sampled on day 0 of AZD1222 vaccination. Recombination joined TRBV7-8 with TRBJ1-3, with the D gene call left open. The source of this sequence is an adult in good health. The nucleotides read TGTGCCAGCAGCTTAGTTGAGATCTCTGGAAACACCATATATTTT. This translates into CASSLVEISGNTIYF.